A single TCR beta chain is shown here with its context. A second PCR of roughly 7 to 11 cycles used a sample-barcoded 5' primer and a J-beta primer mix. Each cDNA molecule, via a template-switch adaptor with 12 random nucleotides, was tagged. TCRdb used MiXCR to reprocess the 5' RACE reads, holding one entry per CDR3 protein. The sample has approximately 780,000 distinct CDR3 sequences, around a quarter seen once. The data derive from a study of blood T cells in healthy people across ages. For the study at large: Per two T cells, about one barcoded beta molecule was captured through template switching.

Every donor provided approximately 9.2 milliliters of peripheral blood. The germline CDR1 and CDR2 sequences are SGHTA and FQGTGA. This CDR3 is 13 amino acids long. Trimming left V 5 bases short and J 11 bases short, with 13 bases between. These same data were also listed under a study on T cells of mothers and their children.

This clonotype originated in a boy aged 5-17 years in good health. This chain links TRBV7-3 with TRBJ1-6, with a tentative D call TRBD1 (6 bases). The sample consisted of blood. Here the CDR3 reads CASSPQGLAPLHF. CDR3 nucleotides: TGTGCCAGCAGCCCTCAGGGGTTAGCACCCCTCCACTTT.